The 5 T cell receptor beta chains listed next were all sequenced from one sample in a study of shared clonotypes between healthy human individuals. The repertoire was sequenced with immunoSEQ multiplex PCR; TCRdb's copy has only in-frame clones and lacks some. Among 2 million to 2.5 million clones listed, almost 96% were seen once. Specimen: naive CD4+ T cells sorted from blood. The subset here: CD45RA+ positively selected. The source is a man aged 18 to 30 in good health.

This chain joins TRBV5-1 and TRBJ2-5, with TRBD2 as a possible D gene (5 bases). Deletions cut 1 base from V and 3 bases from J, with 10 bases between. The CDR3 runs to 14 residues. Germline values: CDR1 SGHRS, CDR2 YFSETQ. CDR3 in amino acids: CASSLKLGEETQYF. The CDR3 nucleotides read TGCGCCAGCAGCTTGAAGCTGGGAGAAGAGACCCAGTACTTC. The variable domain in full, with the rest retrieved from reference TRBV5-1 and TRBJ2-5, is KAGVTQTPRYLIKTRGQQVTLSCSPISGHRSVSWYQQTPGQGLQFLFEYFSETQRNKGNFPGRFSGRQFSNSRSEMNVSTLELGDSALYLCASSLKLGEETQYFGPGTRLLVL.

The chain recombines TRBV6-1 with TRBJ1-5; D is perhaps TRBD1 (5 bases). Germline V gene lookup returns CDR1 MNHNS and CDR2 SASEGT. V shed 1 base and J shed 7 bases, with 8 bases lying between them. This CDR3 is built from 13 residues. Here the CDR3 DNA reads TGTGCCAGCAGTGAAGTGTGGGGGCAGCCCCAGCATTTT. It translates to CASSEVWGQPQHF.

This chain joins TRBV5-1 and TRBJ1-2; D unclear. The length of the CDR3 is 15 residues. V shed 4 bases and J shed 1 base, with 14 bases lying between them. Germline V gene sequence: CDR1 SGHRS, CDR2 YFSETQ. The CDR3 bases are TGCGCCAGCAGCCCGCCGGGAGCTGATAACTATGGCTACACCTTC. It codes for CASSPPGADNYGYTF.

This rearrangement joins TRBV6-1 to TRBJ1-5; D is undetermined. Germline V CDR1 and CDR2: MNHNS, SASEGT. The V end was cut by 3 bases, the J end by 3 bases, with 9 bases between. This CDR3 region has 14 residues. CDR3 sequence: CASSDSQNNQPQHF. The DNA for the CDR3 is TGTGCCAGCAGTGATTCACAGAACAATCAGCCCCAGCATTTT.

The genes are TRBV28 and TRBJ2-7, with 7 bases matching TRBD1. Trimming at V came to 10 bases and at J to 5 bases, leaving 17 bases not matched to a gene. Looked up from germline, CDR1 is MDHEN and CDR2 is SYDVKM. The CDR3 totals 15 residues. The CDR3 nucleotides are TGTGCCACCGGCCCCGTCAGGGGGTCTACCAACGAGCAGTACTTC. It is translated as CATGPVRGSTNEQYF.